Sequencing of this T cell receptor beta chain was carried out in a study of response to subunit inactivated influenza vaccine. This clonotype was seen repeatedly, ten times or more. Its matching antigen is unknown. The CDR3 length is 15 residues. Per the germline V gene, CDR1 is LGHNA and CDR2 is YNFKEQ. Deletions cut 0 bases from V and 6 bases from J, with 13 bases between. Each CDR3 protein is one row after TCRdb ran MiXCR on the RT-PCR reads. The sample lists around 570,000 distinct CDR3 sequences, around 8% occurring once. Findings and caveats of the study: The authors offered the suggestion that each seasonal influenza vaccination recruits few new T cells.

The sequences come from PBMCs from blood, collected approximately 25 months after vaccination. The chain joins TRBV4-2 to TRBJ2-3; D gene uncertain. The receptor's source is a man between 50 and 75 years old who received an inactivated influenza vaccine. CDR3 in amino acids: CASSQDLTGADTQYF. Here the CDR3 DNA reads TGTGCCAGCAGCCAAGATTTGACGGGCGCGGATACGCAGTATTTT.